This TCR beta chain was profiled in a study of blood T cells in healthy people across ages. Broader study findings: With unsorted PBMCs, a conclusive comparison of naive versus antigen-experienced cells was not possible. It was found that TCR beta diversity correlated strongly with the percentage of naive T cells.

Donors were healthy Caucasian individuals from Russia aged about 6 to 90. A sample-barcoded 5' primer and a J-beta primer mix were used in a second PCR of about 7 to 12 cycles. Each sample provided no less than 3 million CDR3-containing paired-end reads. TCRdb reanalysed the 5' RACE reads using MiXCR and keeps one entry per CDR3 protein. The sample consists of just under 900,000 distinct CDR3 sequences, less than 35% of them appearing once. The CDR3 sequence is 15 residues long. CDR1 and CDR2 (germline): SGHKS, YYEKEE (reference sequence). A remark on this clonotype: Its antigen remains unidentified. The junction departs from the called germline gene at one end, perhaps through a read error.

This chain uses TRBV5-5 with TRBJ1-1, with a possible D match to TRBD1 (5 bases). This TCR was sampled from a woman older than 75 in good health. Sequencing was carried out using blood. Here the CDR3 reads CASSPTRQPNTEAFW. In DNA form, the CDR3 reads TGTGCCAGCAGCCCCACGAGACAGCCGAACACTGAAGCTTTCTGG.